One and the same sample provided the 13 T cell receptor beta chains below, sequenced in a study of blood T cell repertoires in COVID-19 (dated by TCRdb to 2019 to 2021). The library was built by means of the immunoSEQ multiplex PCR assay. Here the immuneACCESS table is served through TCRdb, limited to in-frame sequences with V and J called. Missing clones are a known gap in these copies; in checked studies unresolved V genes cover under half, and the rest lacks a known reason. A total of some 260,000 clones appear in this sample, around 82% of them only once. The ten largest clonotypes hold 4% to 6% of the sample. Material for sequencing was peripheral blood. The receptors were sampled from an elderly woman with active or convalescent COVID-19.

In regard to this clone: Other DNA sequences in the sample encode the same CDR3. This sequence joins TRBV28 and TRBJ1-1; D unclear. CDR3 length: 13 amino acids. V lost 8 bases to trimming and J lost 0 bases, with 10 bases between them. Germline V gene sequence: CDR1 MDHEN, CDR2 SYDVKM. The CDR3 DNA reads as TGTGCCAGCCACAGAAGCATGAACACTGAAGCTTTCTTT. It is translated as CASHRSMNTEAFF.

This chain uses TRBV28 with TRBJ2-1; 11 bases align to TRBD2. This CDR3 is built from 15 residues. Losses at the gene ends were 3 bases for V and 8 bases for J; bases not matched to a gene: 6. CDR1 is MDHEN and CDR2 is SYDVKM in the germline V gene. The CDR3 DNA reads TGTGCCAGCAGTTTTCTAGCGGGAGGCCAGGATGAGCAGTTCTTC. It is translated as CASSFLAGGQDEQFF.

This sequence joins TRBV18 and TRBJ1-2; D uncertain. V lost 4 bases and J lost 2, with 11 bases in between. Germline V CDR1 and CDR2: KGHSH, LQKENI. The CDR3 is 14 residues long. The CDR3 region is CASSRLTENYGYTF. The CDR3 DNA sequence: TGTGCCAGCTCACGTTTGACTGAAAACTATGGCTACACCTTC.

The chain's CDR3 is CASSLRGPDTQYF. CDR3 DNA sequence: TGTGCCAGCAGTTTAAGGGGCCCAGATACGCAGTATTTT. The V gene is TRBV28, the J gene TRBJ2-3; D is perhaps TRBD1 (5 bases). The CDR3 contains 13 residues. CDR1 and CDR2 (germline): MDHEN, SYDVKM. V lost 2 bases and J 4 bases, leaving 7 bases between the germline ends.

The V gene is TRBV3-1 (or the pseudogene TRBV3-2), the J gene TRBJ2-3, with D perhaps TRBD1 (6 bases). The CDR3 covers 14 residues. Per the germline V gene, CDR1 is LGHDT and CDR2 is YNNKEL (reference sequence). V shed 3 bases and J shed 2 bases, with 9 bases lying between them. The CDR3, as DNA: TGTGCCAGCAGCCACCGGGACAACACAGATACGCAGTATTTT. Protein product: CASSHRDNTDTQYF.

The CDR3 sequence is CSATQRNEQFF. The CDR3 DNA is TGCAGTGCGACCCAGCGTAATGAGCAGTTCTTC. The chain recombines TRBV20-1 with TRBJ2-1; D ambiguous. The CDR3 extends over 11 amino acids. V was clipped by 6 bases and J by 7 bases, with 10 bases between them. Germline-derived CDR1 and CDR2 are DFQATT and SNEGSKA (reference sequence).

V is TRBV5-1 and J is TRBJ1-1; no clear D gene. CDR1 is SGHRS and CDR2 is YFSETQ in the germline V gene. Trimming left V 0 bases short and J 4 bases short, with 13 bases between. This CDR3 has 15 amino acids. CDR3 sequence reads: CASSLAGKSGTEAFF. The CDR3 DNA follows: TGCGCCAGCAGCTTGGCCGGGAAATCGGGCACTGAAGCTTTCTTT.

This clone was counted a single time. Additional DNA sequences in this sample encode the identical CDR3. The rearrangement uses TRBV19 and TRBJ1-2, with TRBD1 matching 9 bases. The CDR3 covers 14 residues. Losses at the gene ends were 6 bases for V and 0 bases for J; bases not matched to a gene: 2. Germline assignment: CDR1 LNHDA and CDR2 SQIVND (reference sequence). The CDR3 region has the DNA TGTGCCAGTAGAAGGACAGGGGCTAACTATGGCTACACCTTC. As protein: CASRRTGANYGYTF.

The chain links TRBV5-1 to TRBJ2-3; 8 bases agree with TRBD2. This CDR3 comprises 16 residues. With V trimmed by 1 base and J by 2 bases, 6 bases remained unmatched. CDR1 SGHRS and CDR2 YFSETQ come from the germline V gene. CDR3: CASSLNSGTITDTQYF. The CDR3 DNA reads TGCGCCAGCAGCTTGAATAGCGGGACTATCACAGATACGCAGTATTTT.

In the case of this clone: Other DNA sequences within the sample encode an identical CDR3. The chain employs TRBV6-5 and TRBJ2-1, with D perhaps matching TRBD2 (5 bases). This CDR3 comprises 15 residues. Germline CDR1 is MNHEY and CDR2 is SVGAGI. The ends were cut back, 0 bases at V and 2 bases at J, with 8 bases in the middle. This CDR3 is CASSYSAGPYNEQFF. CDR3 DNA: TGTGCCAGCAGTTACTCTGCGGGCCCCTACAATGAGCAGTTCTTC.

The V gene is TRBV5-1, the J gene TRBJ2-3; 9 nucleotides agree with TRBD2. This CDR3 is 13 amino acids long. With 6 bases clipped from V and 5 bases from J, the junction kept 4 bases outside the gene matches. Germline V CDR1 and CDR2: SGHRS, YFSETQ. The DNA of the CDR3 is TGCGCCAGCACCGTAGCGGGAGAAGATACGCAGTATTTT. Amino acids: CASTVAGEDTQYF.

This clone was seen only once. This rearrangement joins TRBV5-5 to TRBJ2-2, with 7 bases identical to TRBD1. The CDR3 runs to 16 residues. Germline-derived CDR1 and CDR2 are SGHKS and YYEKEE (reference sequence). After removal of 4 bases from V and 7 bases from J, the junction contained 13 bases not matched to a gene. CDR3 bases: TGTGCCAGCAGCACACGGACAGGTTATCGGGGCGGGGAGCTGTTTTTT. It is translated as CASSTRTGYRGGELFF.

DNA of the CDR3: TGTGCCAGCAGGTCCGGACTAGCGGGAGTCGGGGAGCTGTTTTTT. This sequence encodes CASRSGLAGVGELFF. This chain links TRBV6-5 with TRBJ2-2; 13 positions match TRBD2. CDR3 length equals 15 residues. The ends lost 6 bases at V and 7 bases at J; junction bases unmatched: 5. Germline V lookup: CDR1 MNHEY, CDR2 SVGAGI.